This paragraph reports one T cell receptor (beta chain). Its specificity is not known. TCRdb re-analysed the 5' RACE reads in MiXCR, keeping a single row per CDR3 protein. This table has about 130,000 distinct CDR3 sequences, about 6.5% appearing once. The sample comes from a study of T-cell memory formation after mild COVID-19. Study results and limitations: The appearance of some responding clones in pre-infection memory suggested that cross-reactive memory joined. Contracting clones localized mainly to CM and EM when CD4+ and mainly to EMRA when CD8+.

Trimming shortened V by 5 bases and J by 6 bases, and 17 bases separated the two germline ends. The CDR3 sequence is 15 residues long. Germline lookup yields CDR1 SGHAT and CDR2 FQDESV (reference sequence). The rearrangement joins TRBV11-1 to TRBJ2-1; D gene unclear. The sequencing input was PBMCs or a T cell subset sorted from them (not recorded which). The TCR sequence derives from an adult woman who had mild COVID-19 (a few samples of this study predate the infection). Cell type and time point are not known. This chain's CDR3 is CASSTQVFGGNEQFF. The DNA of the CDR3 is TGTGCCAGCAGCACCCAGGTCTTTGGCGGCAATGAGCAGTTCTTC.